One and the same sample provided the 19 T cell receptor beta chains below, sequenced in a study of T cells in Graves' hyperthyroidism and ophthalmopathy (dated by TCRdb to the late 2010s). Library creation used multiplex PCR. TCRdb names Illumina HiSeq 2000 as the instrument used. TCR beta CDR3 regions were amplified from RNA transcripts. For the first round of RT-PCR on the TCR CDR3, the HTBI primer set was used together with the Qiagen OneStep RT-PCR kit. The public reads were run again by TCRdb, first through fastp at Q25 and then through MiXCR, and only productive beta chains were kept. Every CDR3 protein is listed once, alongside the most common genes and DNA of its rows. The sample profile shows 450,000 to 700,000 distinct CDR3 sequences; about 43% of them were found once. 15% to 20% of the sample is in the top ten clones. The sample taken for sequencing was peripheral blood or thyroid tissue (not recorded which). The origin of the receptors is an adult woman with Graves' disease, either hyperthyroidism or ophthalmopathy (not recorded which).

This clonotype was detected only a few times. Here the CDR3 DNA reads TGTGCCAGCACCACAGCGAGTGGGCAAGAGACCCAGTACTTC. Translation gives CASTTASGQETQYF. The chain joins TRBV7-3 to TRBJ2-5; D not certain. Per germline, CDR1 SGHTA and CDR2 FQGTGA. This CDR3 has 14 amino acids. V was pared by 7 bases and J by 2 bases, with 14 bases between.

The chain combines TRBV7-9 with TRBJ1-4, with 10 bases lining up with TRBD1. Germline CDR1 SEHNR, CDR2 FQNEAQ (reference sequence). Trimming cost V 7 bases and J 6 bases; bases outside gene matches: 8. The CDR3 runs to 15 residues. CDR3 region: CASIARGTGDEKLFF. The CDR3, as DNA: TGTGCCAGCATAGCCAGGGGGACAGGGGATGAAAAACTGTTTTTT.

The V and J genes are TRBV7-6 and TRBJ2-5; D unclear. Trimming left V 1 base short and J 9 bases short, with 15 bases between. The CDR3 is 14 amino acids. The germline CDR1 and CDR2 sequences are SGHVS and FNYEAQ. CDR3 sequence reads: CASSLGQAISAQYF. CDR3 nucleotides: TGTGCCAGCAGCTTAGGGCAAGCGATCTCGGCCCAGTACTTC.

This clonotype was seen ten or more times. The chain is built from TRBV30 and TRBJ1-3, with D uncertain. The CDR3 contains 13 residues. The V end lost 0 bases, the J end lost 0 bases, and 3 bases lay between the germline ends. Germline V gene data show CDR1 as GTSNPN and CDR2 as SVGIG (reference sequence). This CDR3 reads CAWSVNSGNTIYF. The CDR3 DNA is TGTGCCTGGAGTGTCAACTCTGGAAACACCATATATTTT.

Ten or more counts support this clonotype. The junction does not match germline at one end; this may be a read error. The rearrangement uses TRBV28 and TRBJ2-6; D is possibly TRBD1 or TRBD2 (5 bases each). Germline V lookup: CDR1 MDHEN, CDR2 SYDVKM. This CDR3 contains 14 residues. CDR3 nucleotides: TGTGCCAGCAGTCCACGGGAAGGGGCCAACGTCCTGTCTTTC. Residues: CASSPREGANVLSF.

This clonotype was counted at least ten times. V gene TRBV20-1 combines with J gene TRBJ1-4; no clear D. This CDR3 contains 13 residues. CDR1 is DFQATT, CDR2 SNEGSKA, per germline (reference sequence). V was shortened by 3 bases and J by 0 bases, with 5 bases between the two germline ends. CDR3 loop: CSASASTNEKLFF. For the CDR3, the DNA is TGCAGTGCTAGCGCCTCAACTAATGAAAAACTGTTTTTT.

The chain links TRBV7-9 to TRBJ1-1; TRBD1 matches at 7 bases. Unmatched junction bases numbered 8, after V lost 6 bases and J lost 1 base. Per germline, CDR1 SEHNR and CDR2 FQNEAQ (reference sequence). This CDR3 has 15 amino acids. The CDR3 bases are TGTGCCAGCAGTCCTGACAGGGTGGAGAACACTGAAGCTTTCTTT. Protein sequence: CASSPDRVENTEAFF.

This chain links TRBV7-9 with TRBJ2-7, with 9 nucleotides matching TRBD2. This CDR3 is built from 17 residues. The V gene end was trimmed by 5 bases and the J gene end by 0 bases; junction bases not matched to a gene: 11. In germline, CDR1 is SEHNR, CDR2 FQNEAQ (reference sequence). The CDR3 reads CASSPRGGRVTSYEQYF. The DNA for the CDR3 is TGTGCCAGCAGCCCCCGGGGCGGGAGGGTAACCTCCTACGAGCAGTACTTC.

This clonotype has a count of ten or more. J is TRBJ1-1 and V is TRBV24-1; D is ambiguous. This CDR3 comprises 13 residues. With 5 bases removed from V and 2 bases from J, the gap between germline ends came to 8 bases. Germline CDR1 is KGHDR and CDR2 is SFDVKD. In DNA, the CDR3 is TGTGCCACCAGTGTTGGGTTTAACACTGAAGCTTTCTTT. Its protein is CATSVGFNTEAFF.

This clonotype showed up just a few times. The rearrangement joins TRBV15 to TRBJ1-3, with D perhaps TRBD1 (6 bases). V gave up 8 bases and J gave up 4 bases, with 12 bases separating them. The CDR3 loop spans 13 amino acids. Germline CDR1 LNHNV, CDR2 YYDKDF (reference sequence). In nucleotides, the CDR3 is TGTGCCACCTCTCGGGACACCGGAAACACCATATATTTT. Amino acid sequence: CATSRDTGNTIYF. Full variable domain (rest looked up from reference TRBV15 and TRBJ1-3): DAMVIQNPRYQVTQFGKPVTLSCSQTLNHNVMYWYQQKSSQAPKLLFHYYDKDFNNEADTPDNFQSRRPNTSFCFLDIRSPGLGDTAMYLCATSRDTGNTIYFGEGSWLTVV.

The table lists this clonotype with many counts. The chain combines TRBV5-1 with TRBJ1-2, with D possibly matching TRBD1 (5 bases). V was cut by 4 bases and J by 10 bases, with 11 bases left in between. The length of the CDR3 is 11 residues. Germline V gene data show CDR1 as SGHRS and CDR2 as YFSETQ. The CDR3 here is CASSLRGDYTF. In nucleotides, the CDR3 is TGCGCCAGCAGCCTCCGGGGGGACTACACCTTC.

The V and J genes are TRBV20-1 and TRBJ1-1; 7 nucleotides line up with TRBD1. The germline CDR1 and CDR2 sequences are DFQATT and SNEGSKA (reference sequence). V shed 5 bases and J 3 bases; nucleotides not matched to a gene: 9. CDR3 size: 14 residues. The DNA of the CDR3 is TGCAGTGCTCTTAGCCCGACAGGGTACACTGAAGCTTTCTTT. Its protein is CSALSPTGYTEAFF.

V is TRBV4-2 and J is TRBJ2-2, with D unresolved. The CDR3 is 12 residues long. The germline CDR1 and CDR2 sequences are LGHNA and YNFKEQ. Trimming took 5 bases from V and 6 from J, leaving 7 bases between them. The CDR3 is CASSSWPGELFF. The CDR3 nucleotides read TGTGCCAGCAGCAGCTGGCCCGGGGAGCTGTTTTTT.

This chain connects TRBV19 to TRBJ1-4; D is perhaps TRBD1 (5 bases). CDR1 and CDR2 (germline): LNHDA, SQIVND (reference sequence). The V gene lost 5 bases and the J gene lost 8 bases, with 21 bases spanning the gap. This CDR3 is built from 16 residues. Here the CDR3 reads CASSWGYSGAGEKLFF. The CDR3 DNA sequence: TGTGCCAGTAGTTGGGGGTACTCTGGGGCAGGGGAAAAACTGTTTTTT.

This clonotype was counted between two and nine times. V gene TRBV29-1 combines with J gene TRBJ2-7; D is possibly TRBD1 (6 bases). Looked up from germline, CDR1 is SQVTM and CDR2 is ANQGSEA. This CDR3 has 14 amino acids. The V end was cut by 4 bases, the J end by 0 bases, with 13 bases between. The CDR3 sequence is CSVGTGQRSYEQYF. CDR3 coding DNA: TGCAGCGTTGGGACTGGACAGCGCTCCTACGAGCAGTACTTC.

This clonotype was observed many times. The chain combines TRBV27 with TRBJ1-5; 11 bases agree with TRBD1. Trimming cost V 6 bases and J 3 bases; bases outside gene matches: 10. The germline V gene encodes CDR1 MNHEY and CDR2 SMNVEV (reference sequence). This CDR3 region has 17 residues. The CDR3 nucleotides read TGTGCCAGCAGCCCCGGACAGGGGGCAACCTCCAATCAGCCCCAGCATTTT. This gives the protein CASSPGQGATSNQPQHF.

V usage is TRBV29-1 and J usage is TRBJ1-1, with D hard to call. This CDR3 contains 12 residues. Germline CDR1 SQVTM, CDR2 ANQGSEA. With 8 bases removed from V and 1 base from J, the gap between germline ends came to 11 bases. The CDR3 DNA is TGCAGCTCTAGGCAGGAGAACACTGAAGCTTTCTTT. It encodes CSSRQENTEAFF.

This chain uses TRBV7-9 with TRBJ2-5; the match to TRBD1 covers 8 bases. The end of the DNA fits TRBJ2-7 better, so the J call may be wrong. CDR3 length: 12 amino acids. Germline lookup yields CDR1 SEHNR and CDR2 FQNEAQ (reference sequence). CDR3 DNA: TGTGCCACTCGCAGGGGGCAAGACGAGCAGTACTTC. Translation gives CATRRGQDEQYF.

This clonotype was seen repeatedly, ten times or more. The chain uses TRBV5-6 and TRBJ1-1; D uncertain. The CDR3 is 14 amino acids. V was shortened by 2 bases and J by 5 bases, with 13 bases between the two germline ends. In germline, CDR1 is SGHDT, CDR2 YYEEEE. This CDR3 is CASSFRWAGTEAFF. For the CDR3, the DNA is TGTGCCAGCAGCTTTAGGTGGGCTGGAACTGAAGCTTTCTTT.